The text below deals with one T cell receptor (beta chain). Its specificity is unknown. Using immunoSEQ multiplex PCR, the repertoire was profiled, and TCRdb retains in-frame clones only, with some absent. The table lists about 75,000 clones, about 88% of them singletons. Anyone with autoimmune disease history or systemic immunosuppression was excluded. Baseline was the first blood sampling point, followed by cycle 4 day 1 and cycle 7 day 1. This specimen belongs to a study of OX40 agonist ivuxolimab in advanced cancers. General study findings and limits: Among T cells, CD8+ cells averaged more expanded clones than CD4+ cells.

The length of the CDR3 is 16 residues. V shed 1 base and J 5 bases; nucleotides not matched to a gene: 5. Per the germline V gene, CDR1 is MNHNS and CDR2 is SASEGT. The origin of this receptor is an adult with an advanced solid tumor such as melanoma, head and neck, liver or kidney cancer. The material was CD4+ or CD8+ T cells sorted from blood, obtained in a trial of the OX40 agonist ivuxolimab. The chain is built from TRBV6-1 and TRBJ1-2, with 12 bases aligning to TRBD1. CDR3 loop: CASSEVGTGGGYGYTF. The CDR3 nucleotides read TGTGCCAGCAGTGAAGTCGGGACAGGGGGCGGATATGGCTACACCTTC.